The 22 T cell receptor beta chains reported below all come from one sample, sequenced in a study of blood T cell repertoires in COVID-19. Assay used: immunoSEQ multiplex PCR; TCRdb lists only in-frame clones, some missing. The sample holds 130,000 to 150,000 clones, over 75% seen once. Sequencing was done on a sample of peripheral blood. The receptor source for this set is a man aged 55 to 70 with active or convalescent COVID-19.

The rearrangement links TRBV5-4 to TRBJ2-2; weak D call: TRBD1 (5 bases). The ends were cut back, 4 bases at V and 7 bases at J, with 11 bases in the middle. Germline V gene data show CDR1 as SGHNT and CDR2 as YYREEE (reference sequence). CDR3 length: 13 amino acids. The DNA of the CDR3 is TGTGCCAGCAGCCCCCAGGGAAGCGGGGAGCTGTTTTTT. Translated, it gives CASSPQGSGELFF. Drawing the rest from reference TRBV5-4 and TRBJ2-2, the complete variable domain is ETGVTQSPTHLIKTRGQQVTLRCSSQSGHNTVSWYQQALGQGPQFIFQYYREEENGRGNFPPRFSGLQFPNYSSELNVNALELDDSALYLCASSPQGSGELFFGEGSRLTVL.

This sequence joins TRBV7-8 and TRBJ2-7; 11 bases match TRBD2. The CDR3 is 15 residues long. V shed 7 bases, J shed 3 bases, and the junction held 8 bases outside the gene matches. Germline V gene data show CDR1 as SGHVS and CDR2 as FQNEAQ. The DNA for the CDR3 is TGTGCCAGCACCCTACTAGCGGGAGTTCTCTACGAGCAGTACTTC. Encoded protein: CASTLLAGVLYEQYF.

The chain has TRBV9 and TRBJ2-5, with a possible D match to TRBD2 (6 bases). Per germline, CDR1 SGDLS and CDR2 YYNGEE. Between the trimmed V and J ends, which lost 4 bases and 7 bases, there was a span of 23 bases. The CDR3 is 16 amino acids. The CDR3 here is CASSPSRERSSGTQYF. CDR3 DNA: TGTGCCAGCAGCCCCTCTCGGGAGCGGAGCTCGGGGACCCAGTACTTC.

The V gene is TRBV4-2, the J gene TRBJ1-6; TRBD1 might be the D (6 bases). Trimming pared 1 base from V and 5 bases from J, leaving 15 bases between. The CDR3 runs to 17 residues. Looked up from germline, CDR1 is LGHNA and CDR2 is YNFKEQ. The CDR3 here is CASSQAPWTADNSPLHF. The CDR3 DNA is TGTGCCAGCAGCCAAGCTCCTTGGACAGCGGATAATTCACCCCTCCACTTT.

This rearrangement joins TRBV24-1 to TRBJ2-1; a weak D match, TRBD2 (5 bases). V lost 1 base and J 6 bases, leaving 12 bases between the germline ends. Per the germline V gene, CDR1 is KGHDR and CDR2 is SFDVKD. The CDR3 contains 15 residues. CDR3 loop: CATSDFGQRSNEQFF. CDR3 DNA sequence: TGTGCCACCAGTGATTTTGGGCAGCGGAGCAATGAGCAGTTCTTC.

This clone was detected only a few times. Other DNA sequences in the sample encode the same CDR3. The V gene is TRBV3-1 (or the pseudogene TRBV3-2), the J gene TRBJ2-5; 12 bases are shared with TRBD2. The CDR3 totals 16 residues. Germline lookup yields CDR1 LGHDT and CDR2 YNNKEL (reference sequence). V lost 1 base and J lost 1; bases outside the gene matches: 1. CDR3: CASSQGLAGAQETQYF. The DNA for the CDR3 is TGTGCCAGCAGCCAAGGACTAGCGGGAGCCCAAGAGACCCAGTACTTC.

The chain combines TRBV30 with TRBJ1-5; weak D call: TRBD1 (5 bases). This CDR3 spans 15 amino acids. Germline V gene lookup returns CDR1 GTSNPN and CDR2 SVGIG (reference sequence). V was trimmed by 4 bases and J by 0 bases, leaving 13 bases between them. This CDR3 reads CAWTLGGNSNQPQHF. For the CDR3, the DNA is TGTGCCTGGACCCTGGGGGGGAATAGCAATCAGCCCCAGCATTTT.

The V call is TRBV5-1, the J call TRBJ2-2; 11 positions match TRBD2. The CDR3 is 16 residues long. The V gene end was trimmed by 3 bases and the J gene end by 4 bases; junction bases not matched to a gene: 5. The germline gives CDR1 SGHRS, CDR2 YFSETQ. The CDR3: CASSWGLAEGTGELFF. In nucleotides, the CDR3 is TGCGCCAGCAGCTGGGGACTAGCGGAGGGCACCGGGGAGCTGTTTTTT.

V gene TRBV4-1 combines with J gene TRBJ1-2, with TRBD1 as a possible D gene (5 bases). Germline lookup yields CDR1 MGHRA and CDR2 YSYEKL. The CDR3 spans 15 residues. The germline V and J ends were trimmed by 3 bases and 1 base, with 12 bases remaining between them. The DNA of the CDR3 is TGCGCCAGCAGCCATAGTGTCGGGGGTAACTATGGCTACACCTTC. Amino acids: CASSHSVGGNYGYTF.

The chain links TRBV18 to TRBJ1-1, with 7 bases lining up with TRBD1. Looked up from germline, CDR1 is KGHSH and CDR2 is LQKENI. V was clipped by 2 bases and J by 2 bases; unmatched bases: 8. The CDR3 loop spans 16 amino acids. The CDR3 nucleotides read TGTGCCAGCTCACCATTTTCGACAGGGTTAAACACTGAAGCTTTCTTT. It specifies CASSPFSTGLNTEAFF. The full variable domain, completed using reference TRBV18 and TRBJ1-1, is NAGVMQNPRHLVRRRGQEARLRCSPMKGHSHVYWYRQLPEEGLKFMVYLQKENIIDESGMPKERFSAEFPKEGPSILRIQQVVRGDSAAYFCASSPFSTGLNTEAFFGQGTRLTVV.

The chain is built from TRBV5-4 and TRBJ1-2; tentatively, D is TRBD1 (6 bases). CDR3 length: 16 residues. CDR1 and CDR2 from the germline V gene are SGHNT and YYREEE (reference sequence). V was cut by 4 bases and J by 0 bases, with 16 bases left in between. The CDR3 DNA is TGTGCCAGCAGCCAAGGGGGTGCGAACTCTAACTATGGCTACACCTTC. It yields the protein CASSQGGANSNYGYTF. The entire variable domain, with the rest obtained from reference TRBV5-4 and TRBJ1-2, is as follows: ETGVTQSPTHLIKTRGQQVTLRCSSQSGHNTVSWYQQALGQGPQFIFQYYREEENGRGNFPPRFSGLQFPNYSSELNVNALELDDSALYLCASSQGGANSNYGYTFGSGTRLTVV.

The gene calls are TRBV27 and TRBJ2-1; D gene ambiguous. The V end was cut by 5 bases, the J end by 0 bases, with 14 bases between. This CDR3 has 16 residues. CDR1 and CDR2 from the germline V gene are MNHEY and SMNVEV (reference sequence). In nucleotides, the CDR3 is TGTGCCAGCAGTCCCCGAGACTTCCCCTCCTACAATGAGCAGTTCTTC. Amino acid sequence: CASSPRDFPSYNEQFF.

This rearrangement joins TRBV19 to TRBJ2-2; D unresolved. Trimming left V 3 bases short and J 6 bases short, with 8 bases between. From germline, CDR1 is LNHDA and CDR2 SQIVND (reference sequence). This CDR3 has 13 amino acids. Written as DNA, the CDR3 is TGTGCCAGTAGTATCGAGGCCCCCGGGGAGCTGTTTTTT. Protein sequence: CASSIEAPGELFF.

This rearrangement joins TRBV7-2 to TRBJ2-3, with D maybe TRBD2 (6 bases). The CDR3 is 13 amino acids. The V gene's germline CDR1 is SGHTA and CDR2 FQGNSA. Trimming shortened V by 1 base and J by 12 bases, and 14 bases separated the two germline ends. The CDR3 DNA sequence: TGTGCCAGCAGCTTAGGCGAGGCGGGGTCCCAGTATTTT. This codes for CASSLGEAGSQYF.

CDR3 protein: CASSTGQGGSLGEQYF. CDR3 nucleotides: TGTGCCAGCAGTACGGGACAGGGGGGTAGTTTGGGCGAGCAGTACTTC. The J gene is TRBJ2-7, the V gene TRBV28, with 11 nucleotides matching TRBD1. Germline CDR1 and CDR2: MDHEN and SYDVKM. After removal of 5 bases from V and 6 bases from J, the junction contained 12 bases not matched to a gene. The CDR3 consists of 16 residues.

V and J are TRBV6-4 and TRBJ1-2, with 9 bases fitting TRBD1. Germline CDR1 reads MRHNA; CDR2 reads SNTAGT. This CDR3 contains 15 residues. J lost 3 bases, V lost 3 bases, and 5 bases had no gene match. Here the CDR3 DNA reads TGTGCCAGCAGTGAAGGGACAGGGAGGCACTATGGCTACACCTTC. This codes for CASSEGTGRHYGYTF.

This chain uses TRBV7-9 with TRBJ1-5; 7 bases match TRBD1. The germline V gene has CDR1 SEHNR and CDR2 FQNEAQ (reference sequence). The ends lost 5 bases at V and 0 bases at J; junction bases unmatched: 7. The CDR3 totals 16 residues. The CDR3 reads CASSNRDSLSNQPQHF. The CDR3 DNA reads TGTGCCAGCAGCAACCGGGACAGCCTTAGCAATCAGCCCCAGCATTTT.

The rearrangement uses TRBV30 and TRBJ2-4, with D maybe TRBD1 (6 bases). Germline V gene lookup returns CDR1 GTSNPN and CDR2 SVGIG (reference sequence). V was shortened by 3 bases and J by 10 bases, with 19 bases between the two germline ends. The CDR3 has 14 amino acids. The CDR3 region is CAWSPGVGASIQYF. CDR3 sequence (DNA): TGTGCCTGGAGCCCAGGGGTGGGGGCCTCTATTCAGTACTTC.

This rearrangement joins TRBV11-2 to TRBJ2-7; possibly TRBD2 for D (6 bases). Germline-derived CDR1 and CDR2 are SGHAT and FQNNGV. The CDR3 consists of 16 residues. V lost 1 base and J 4 bases, leaving 17 bases between the germline ends. The CDR3 loop is CASSLAAGTGLYEQYF. The CDR3 nucleotides read TGTGCCAGCAGCTTAGCGGCGGGTACGGGACTGTACGAGCAGTACTTC.

CDR3 sequence: CASSLRESVYGYTF. The CDR3 bases are TGTGCCAGCAGCTTGCGAGAGAGCGTCTATGGCTACACCTTC. The chain employs TRBV5-6 and TRBJ1-2; no reliable D call. The germline V gene encodes CDR1 SGHDT and CDR2 YYEEEE. V gave up 1 base and J gave up 4 bases, with 11 bases separating them. This CDR3 region has 14 residues.

This clone was detected only once. The gene calls are TRBV19 and TRBJ2-3; TRBD2 is a possible D gene (6 bases). V gave up 6 bases and J gave up 2 bases, with 18 bases separating them. CDR3 length: 16 residues. Germline loops: CDR1 LNHDA, CDR2 SQIVND (reference sequence). In DNA, the CDR3 is TGTGCCAGTAGCGGACCGGGACTCGCACACACAGATACGCAGTATTTT. As protein: CASSGPGLAHTDTQYF.

The V and J genes are TRBV5-1 and TRBJ2-1; TRBD2 matches 8 bases. Unmatched junction bases numbered 7, after V lost 6 bases and J lost 8 bases. The germline V gene has CDR1 SGHRS and CDR2 YFSETQ. CDR3 size: 13 residues. Here the CDR3 reads CASIRSGSDEQFF. In nucleotides, the CDR3 is TGCGCCAGCATCCGGAGCGGGAGTGATGAGCAGTTCTTC.